This T cell receptor (beta chain) emerged from a study of blood T cell repertoires in COVID-19. Study in general: Samples representing acute and convalescent COVID-19 were sourced from the United States, Italy and Spain. Sources were T cells, B-cell-depleted T cells, or PBMCs; the material itself was cDNA or gDNA.

Authors' processing steps: Reference gene primer amplification in the assay estimated nucleated cell counts. Produced via immunoSEQ multiplex PCR; TCRdb's table is partial and in-frame only. V, J and clone size derive from that table, while D and trimming were established from the DNA sequence. The table records tens of thousands of clones, more than 70% of them present only once. CDR1 is LGHDT, CDR2 YNNKEL, per germline (reference sequence). This CDR3 is built from 13 residues. Deletions cut 4 bases from V and 6 bases from J, with 12 bases between. Source material: peripheral blood. The chain is built from TRBV3-1 (or the pseudogene TRBV3-2) and TRBJ1-2; TRBD1 might be the D (5 bases). The TCR comes from a woman older than 75 with acute or convalescent COVID-19. The chain's CDR3 is CASSPGLGDGYTF. In DNA form, the CDR3 reads TGTGCCAGCAGCCCCGGGTTAGGGGATGGCTACACCTTC.